The rows below give T cell receptor beta chains drawn from one sample of a study of shared clonotypes between healthy human individuals. Here immunoSEQ multiplex PCR was the method, and the copy in TCRdb shows in-frame clones only, minus some. The sample holds some 2,000,000 clones, approximately 94% seen once. What was sequenced was naive CD4+ T cells sorted from blood. Receptors were obtained from a man aged 18 to 30 in good health. Both conserved end residues are part of each CDR3. The D gene is left open where the match is weak. Rows give clone size only sometimes, using once, few, many, or a class for an expanded clone.

cdr3_nt	cdr3_aa	d_call	clone_size	v_call	j_call
TGCGCCAGCACCCTACTAGCGGGAGAAGAGACCCAGTACTTC	CASTLLAGEETQYF	TRBD2	.	TRBV5-1	TRBJ2-5
TGTGCCAGCAGTCAGGGTCCCGGGACCCACTACGAGCAGTACTTC	CASSQGPGTHYEQYF	.	.	TRBV27	TRBJ2-7
TGTGCCAGCAGCTTGGTTTTCCCCGAGGGCTACACCTTC	CASSLVFPEGYTF	.	.	TRBV5-8	TRBJ1-2
TGTGCCTGGGACTCGGGGGCAAGGTCCTATAATTCACCCCTCCACTTT	CAWDSGARSYNSPLHF	.	.	TRBV30	TRBJ1-6
TGTGCCAGCAGCCCTAGGACTAGTGGCCCCTCTGGGGCCAACGTCCTGACTTTC	CASSPRTSGPSGANVLTF	TRBD2	once	TRBV2	TRBJ2-6
TGTGCCAGCAGCTTAGGAACGGACGGGGCCGAGCAGTACTTC	CASSLGTDGAEQYF	.	.	TRBV7-9	TRBJ2-7
TGTGCCAGCGTCTCGGGACTAGCGGGTCCTGGGCTGTATTTT	CASVSGLAGPGLYF	TRBD2	.	TRBV11-2	TRBJ2-3
TGCAGCGTTGAGAGGGGGACAGGGGAAGGAGAGACCCAGTACTTC	CSVERGTGEGETQYF	TRBD1	.	TRBV29-1	TRBJ2-5
TGTGCCAGCGGGGGGGTGGAATTCTACGAGCAGTACTTC	CASGGVEFYEQYF	TRBD2	few	TRBV27	TRBJ2-7
TGTGCCAGCAGTTACGGGCGGGAACCCGGGGAGCTGTTTTTT	CASSYGREPGELFF	.	.	TRBV6-5	TRBJ2-2
TGTGCCAGCAGCTTAGGCCCAGAGGGTGGCTACACCTTC	CASSLGPEGGYTF	.	.	TRBV11-2	TRBJ1-2
TGTGCCAGCAGCCTAACTACCCCCGGGACTAGGGTTCCTGAGCAGTTCTTC	CASSLTTPGTRVPEQFF	TRBD2	.	TRBV7-9	TRBJ2-1
TGTGCCAGCACTTTACACAGGGGGACGGAGACCCAGTACTTC	CASTLHRGTETQYF	TRBD1	.	TRBV6-5	TRBJ2-5
TGTGCCAGCAGCTCGACTAGCGGGAGGAACAATGAGCAGTTCTTC	CASSSTSGRNNEQFF	TRBD2	.	TRBV7-2	TRBJ2-1
TGTGCCAGCAGCTTAACCGGGCAGGGGGCGCATAATGAGCAGTTCTTC	CASSLTGQGAHNEQFF	TRBD1	.	TRBV7-9	TRBJ2-1
TGTGCCAGCAGCAAAGGGGATAGTGGGCCAATTTTCAATGAGCAGTTCTTC	CASSKGDSGPIFNEQFF	.	.	TRBV21-1	TRBJ2-1
TGTGCTAGCAGCTTAGCGGGGGGGCAGACAGATACGCAGTATTTT	CASSLAGGQTDTQYF	TRBD2	.	TRBV7-7	TRBJ2-3
TGTGCCAGTCGTGGGATGAACACTGAAGCTTTCTTT	CASRGMNTEAFF	.	.	TRBV19	TRBJ1-1
TGTGCCAGTAGTGTGACAGGGGGCCGCTCCTATAATTCACCCCTCCACTTT	CASSVTGGRSYNSPLHF	TRBD1	once	TRBV19	TRBJ1-6
TGTGCCAGCAGCTTAGGAGTTGGGAAAGCTTTCTTT	CASSLGVGKAFF	.	.	TRBV7-9	TRBJ1-1
TGCGCCAGCAGCTTGGTACGGCGAGGACAGGGCGAGCAGTTCTTC	CASSLVRRGQGEQFF	TRBD1	.	TRBV5-1	TRBJ2-1
TGCGCCAGCAGCTGGTGGGAGATAGGCAGTTCGTACGAGCAGTACTTC	CASSWWEIGSSYEQYF	.	.	TRBV5-1	TRBJ2-7
TGTGCTAGCAGCATAGCCGGACGGCAGGCAAATTCACCCCTCCACTTT	CASSIAGRQANSPLHF	.	once	TRBV7-7	TRBJ1-6
TGTGCCAGCAGTTTCGACCCCCTTCCGGGACAGGGGGGGCCGAACACCGGGGAGCTGTTTTTT	CASSFDPLPGQGGPNTGELFF	TRBD1	.	TRBV28	TRBJ2-2
TGTGCCAGCAGCTCGGGAGGGGGCCCCTATGGCTACACCTTC	CASSSGGGPYGYTF	TRBD1	.	TRBV6-1	TRBJ1-2
TGTGCCAGCAGCTTACAGAATTATGGCTACACCTTC	CASSLQNYGYTF	.	.	TRBV5-6	TRBJ1-2
TGTGCCAGCAGTTTACTCGTGCAAGACACCTCTGGAAACACCATATATTTT	CASSLLVQDTSGNTIYF	.	.	TRBV28	TRBJ1-3
TGTGCCAGCTCACCCGAGGGACAGGGGTATGGCTACACCTTC	CASSPEGQGYGYTF	TRBD1	.	TRBV18	TRBJ1-2
TGTGCCAGCAGCTTAGAGGGATCTAACTATGGCTACACCTTC	CASSLEGSNYGYTF	.	.	TRBV7-2	TRBJ1-2
TGTGCCAGCAGCTTGGTCGGGCAAGATACGCAGTATTTT	CASSLVGQDTQYF	.	.	TRBV5-6	TRBJ2-3
TGTGCCTGGAGTGTAGGGCGGGGGGGCCGTGAGACCCAGTACTTC	CAWSVGRGGRETQYF	TRBD2	once	TRBV30	TRBJ2-5
TGTGCCAGCAGCTTAGGGGGGGGATCCTACGAGCAGTACTTC	CASSLGGGSYEQYF	TRBD2	.	TRBV11-2	TRBJ2-7
TGTGCCAGCAGTGGCGCTGCGGTTGAAAAACTGTTTTTT	CASSGAAVEKLFF	.	.	TRBV2	TRBJ1-4
TGTGCCTGGAGTGGCCGGGACGAGCAGTACTTC	CAWSGRDEQYF	.	.	TRBV30	TRBJ2-7
TGTGCCAGCACTGGGGGGAGCTCCTACAATGAGCAGTTCTTC	CASTGGSSYNEQFF	.	.	TRBV6-5	TRBJ2-1
TGTGCTAGTGGTTTGGTACGAGGCAATGAGCAGTTCTTC	CASGLVRGNEQFF	.	.	TRBV12-5	TRBJ2-1
TGTGCCAGCAGTTTTGGGCCGGGGGTCATCAATCAGCCCCAGCATTTT	CASSFGPGVINQPQHF	.	.	TRBV27	TRBJ1-5
TGCAGTGCCGCCGACTATGGCTACACCTTC	CSAADYGYTF	.	once	TRBV20-1	TRBJ1-2
TGTGCCAGCTCACCTCAAAGCGGGAGTACGTACGAGCAGTACTTC	CASSPQSGSTYEQYF	TRBD2	.	TRBV18	TRBJ2-7
TGTGCCAGCAGTCCCACATACTACGAGCAGTACTTC	CASSPTYYEQYF	.	.	TRBV28	TRBJ2-7
TGTGCCAGCAGTCTCCCGGGACAGGGACACTATGGCTACACCTTC	CASSLPGQGHYGYTF	TRBD1	.	TRBV28	TRBJ1-2
TGTGCCAGCAGTCCGAGCCCTAATGAAAAACTGTTTTTT	CASSPSPNEKLFF	.	once	TRBV5-6	TRBJ1-4
TGTGCCAGCAGCCCAATGACAGGGGTGGAGACCCAGTACTTC	CASSPMTGVETQYF	TRBD1	few	TRBV7-6	TRBJ2-5
TGTGCTAGTGGTCCGACTGGAAACACTGAAGCTTTCTTT	CASGPTGNTEAFF	.	.	TRBV12-5	TRBJ1-1
TGTGCCTGGAGTGTTGAGTCCTACGAGCAGTACTTC	CAWSVESYEQYF	.	.	TRBV30	TRBJ2-7
TGTGCCAGCAGCCTGCTGACAGGTGGCGAGCAGTACTTC	CASSLLTGGEQYF	.	.	TRBV11-1	TRBJ2-7
TGTGCCAGCAGGGCTCCCCCCGAACAGCCCCAGCATTTT	CASRAPPEQPQHF	.	few	TRBV28	TRBJ1-5
TGCGCCAGCAGCCCGGAAGCGGGAGTTACAACAGATACGCAGTATTTT	CASSPEAGVTTDTQYF	TRBD2	.	TRBV4-3	TRBJ2-3
TGTGCCAGCAGCCGAGACACAGATACGCAGTATTTT	CASSRDTDTQYF	.	.	TRBV7-9	TRBJ2-3
TGTGCCAGCAGCTTGGACAGGGTACAAGAGACCCAGTACTTC	CASSLDRVQETQYF	TRBD1	.	TRBV11-2	TRBJ2-5
TGTGCCAGTAGTCCCGGACTAGCGGGGGGCGTCCCCTACGAGCAGTACTTC	CASSPGLAGGVPYEQYF	TRBD2	.	TRBV19	TRBJ2-7
TGTGCCATCACCCCCGGGACAGCGAGCACAGATACGCAGTATTTT	CAITPGTASTDTQYF	TRBD1	.	TRBV10-3	TRBJ2-3
TGCGCCAGCAGTCACAGTACAGGGACGGCCTACGAGCAGTACTTC	CASSHSTGTAYEQYF	.	once	TRBV23-1	TRBJ2-7
TGTGCCAGCAGATTCGGGACAGGATCCTACGAGCAGTACTTC	CASRFGTGSYEQYF	TRBD1	.	TRBV6-1	TRBJ2-7
TGTGCCAGCAGCTTGGCCACAGGGGAGCCCCAGCATTTT	CASSLATGEPQHF	TRBD1	once	TRBV5-6	TRBJ1-5
TGCGCCAGCAGCTTGGGGCACAATGCAGATACGCAGTATTTT	CASSLGHNADTQYF	.	.	TRBV5-1	TRBJ2-3
TGTGCCAGCAGCCTACTCCAGGGTAGCAATCAGCCCCAGCATTTT	CASSLLQGSNQPQHF	.	.	TRBV6-5	TRBJ1-5
TGTGCCAGCAGTTTCGTATTGGGACAGGGGCAAGGCTACACCTTC	CASSFVLGQGQGYTF	TRBD1	once	TRBV28	TRBJ1-2
TGTGCCACCAGCACCCCCTCGGGAGGGGGTCAGCCCCAGCATTTT	CATSTPSGGGQPQHF	.	.	TRBV15	TRBJ1-5